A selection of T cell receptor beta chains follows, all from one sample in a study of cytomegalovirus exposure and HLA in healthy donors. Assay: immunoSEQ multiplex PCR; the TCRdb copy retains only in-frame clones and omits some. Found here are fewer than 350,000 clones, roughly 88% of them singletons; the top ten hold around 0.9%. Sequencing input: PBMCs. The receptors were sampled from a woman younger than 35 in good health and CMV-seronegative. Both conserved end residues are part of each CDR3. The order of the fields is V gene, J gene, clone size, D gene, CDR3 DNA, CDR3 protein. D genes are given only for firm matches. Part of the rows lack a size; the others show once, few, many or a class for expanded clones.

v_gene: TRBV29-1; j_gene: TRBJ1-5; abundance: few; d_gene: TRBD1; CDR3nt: TGCAGCGTTAGGACAGGGGACCAGCCCCAGCATTTT; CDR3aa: CSVRTGDQPQHF
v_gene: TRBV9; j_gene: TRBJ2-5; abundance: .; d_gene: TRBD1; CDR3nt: TGTGCCAGCAGCGTAGATCCAGGGGGTGAACAGACCCAGTACTTC; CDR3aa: CASSVDPGGEQTQYF
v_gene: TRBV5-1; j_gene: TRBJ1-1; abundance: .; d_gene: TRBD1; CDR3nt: TGCGCCAGCAGCTGGGACAGGGGAAACACTGAAGCTTTCTTT; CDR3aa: CASSWDRGNTEAFF
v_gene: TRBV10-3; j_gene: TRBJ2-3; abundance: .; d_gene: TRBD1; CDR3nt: TGTGCCATCAGTGGGACAGGGATCGGTACAGATACGCAGTATTTT; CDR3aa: CAISGTGIGTDTQYF
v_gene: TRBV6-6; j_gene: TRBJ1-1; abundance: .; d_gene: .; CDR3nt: TGTGCCAGCAGTTACGGGGGGGCGATGACTGAAGCTTTCTTT; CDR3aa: CASSYGGAMTEAFF
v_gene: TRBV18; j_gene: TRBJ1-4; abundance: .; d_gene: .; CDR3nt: TGTGCCAGCTCACCAGGGGCCCCAGGATCAACTAATGAAAAACTGTTTTTT; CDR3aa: CASSPGAPGSTNEKLFF
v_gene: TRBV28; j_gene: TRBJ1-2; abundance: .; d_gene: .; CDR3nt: TGTGCCAGCACTCGGGGAGGCTATGGCTACACCTTC; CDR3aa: CASTRGGYGYTF
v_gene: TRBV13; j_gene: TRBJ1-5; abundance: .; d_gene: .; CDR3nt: TGTGCCAGCAGCCTTGGGGACTCCAATCAGCCCCAGCATTTT; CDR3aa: CASSLGDSNQPQHF
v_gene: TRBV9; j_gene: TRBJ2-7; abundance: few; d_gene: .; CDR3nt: TGTGCCAGCAGCTTCACCAGCGGGCACGGCGAGCAGTACTTC; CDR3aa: CASSFTSGHGEQYF
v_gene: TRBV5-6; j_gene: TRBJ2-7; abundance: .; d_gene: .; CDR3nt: TGTGCCAGCAGCTTTAGGGGGTACGAGCAGTACTTC; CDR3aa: CASSFRGYEQYF
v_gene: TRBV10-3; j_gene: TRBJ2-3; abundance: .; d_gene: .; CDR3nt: TGTGCCATCAGGGATAACAGGGATCCCTCAGATACGCAGTATTTT; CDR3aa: CAIRDNRDPSDTQYF
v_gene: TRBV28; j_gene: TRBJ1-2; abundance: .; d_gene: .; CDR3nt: TGTGCCAGCAGTTTATTAGTTCGGACAGATAACTATGGCTACACCTTC; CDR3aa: CASSLLVRTDNYGYTF
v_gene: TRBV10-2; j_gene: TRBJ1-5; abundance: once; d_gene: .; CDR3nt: TGCGCCAGCAGTGAGGGGCAGCTGCTGAATCAGCCCCAGCATTTT; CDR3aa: CASSEGQLLNQPQHF
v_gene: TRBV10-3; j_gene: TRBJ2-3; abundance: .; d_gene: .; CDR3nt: TGTGCCATCAGCATCCTCCTAGGAGCGGCAAGTCAAGATACGCAGTATTTT; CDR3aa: CAISILLGAASQDTQYF
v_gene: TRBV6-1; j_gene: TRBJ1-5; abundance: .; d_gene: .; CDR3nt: TGTGCCAGCAGTGAATACGGCAGGGGCCACGCCCTATATAGCAATCAGCCCCAGCATTTT; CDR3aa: CASSEYGRGHALYSNQPQHF
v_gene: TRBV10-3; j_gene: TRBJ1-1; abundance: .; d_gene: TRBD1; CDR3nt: TGTGCCATCAGTGAGAGCCACAGGGGTTGGGTTTTCTTT; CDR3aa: CAISESHRGWVFF
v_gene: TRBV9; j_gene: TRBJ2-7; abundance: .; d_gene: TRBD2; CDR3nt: TGTGCCAGCAGCGCTGGGGGGGGACTACACTACGAGCAGTACTTC; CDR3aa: CASSAGGGLHYEQYF
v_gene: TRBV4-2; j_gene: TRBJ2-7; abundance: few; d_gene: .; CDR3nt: TGTGCCAGCAGCCAAGATCACAGGGTGGGCGAGCAGTACTTC; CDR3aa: CASSQDHRVGEQYF
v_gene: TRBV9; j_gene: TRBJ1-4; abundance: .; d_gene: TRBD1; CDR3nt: TGTGCCAGCAGCGAAACACGAACGACAGGGGAAAAACTGTTTTTT; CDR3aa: CASSETRTTGEKLFF
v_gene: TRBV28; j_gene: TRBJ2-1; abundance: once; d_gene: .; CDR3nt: TGTGCCAGCATCTCGGGAGGGACAGGGAACAATGAGCAGTTCTTC; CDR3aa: CASISGGTGNNEQFF
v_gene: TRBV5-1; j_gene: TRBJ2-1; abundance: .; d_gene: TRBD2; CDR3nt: TGCGCCAGCAGCTTGGGACTAGCGGGAGGGAATGAGCAGTTCTTC; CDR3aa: CASSLGLAGGNEQFF
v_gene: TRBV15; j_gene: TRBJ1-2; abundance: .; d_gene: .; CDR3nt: TGTGCCACCAGCGCCCGGGACACGGTTAAATATGGCTACACCTTC; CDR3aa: CATSARDTVKYGYTF
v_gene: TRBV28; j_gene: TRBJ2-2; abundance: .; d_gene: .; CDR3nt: TGTGCCAGCAGTTCCTACCGGAACGGGGGCACCGGGGAGCTGTTTTTT; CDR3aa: CASSSYRNGGTGELFF
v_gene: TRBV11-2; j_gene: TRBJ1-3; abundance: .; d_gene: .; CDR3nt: TGTGCCAGCAGCTTAGCGCTTTTGAGGGGAAACACCATATATTTT; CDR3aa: CASSLALLRGNTIYF
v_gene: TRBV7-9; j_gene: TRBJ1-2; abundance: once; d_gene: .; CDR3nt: TGTGCCAGCAGGATCGACACGAACTATGGCTACACCTTC; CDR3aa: CASRIDTNYGYTF
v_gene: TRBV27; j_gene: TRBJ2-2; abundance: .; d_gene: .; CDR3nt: TGTGCCAGCAGTTTTGCTACCAACACCGGGGAGCTGTTTTTT; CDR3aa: CASSFATNTGELFF
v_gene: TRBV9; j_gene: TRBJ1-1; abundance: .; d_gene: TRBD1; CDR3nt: TGTGCCAGCAGCCCAACGGACAGGGTGGCGGACACTGAAGCTTTCTTT; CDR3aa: CASSPTDRVADTEAFF
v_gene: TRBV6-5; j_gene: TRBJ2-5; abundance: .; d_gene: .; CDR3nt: TGTGCCAGCAGTGCCTCCGTAGCGCTCCAAGAGACCCAGTACTTC; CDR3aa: CASSASVALQETQYF
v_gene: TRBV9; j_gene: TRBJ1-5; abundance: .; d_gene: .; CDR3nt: TGTGCCAGCAGCGTAGTAGGGGATCAGCCCCAGCATTTT; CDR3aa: CASSVVGDQPQHF
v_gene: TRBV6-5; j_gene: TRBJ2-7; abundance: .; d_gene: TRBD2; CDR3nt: TGTGCCAGCAGATTGGGACTAGATTATTCCTACGAGCAGTACTTC; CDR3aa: CASRLGLDYSYEQYF
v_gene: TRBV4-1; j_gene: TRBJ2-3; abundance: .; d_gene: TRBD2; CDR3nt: TGCGCCAGCAGCCAAGTGGCTGAAGGCGGGGGTACGCAGTATTTT; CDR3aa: CASSQVAEGGGTQYF
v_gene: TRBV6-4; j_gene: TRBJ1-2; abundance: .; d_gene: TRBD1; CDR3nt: TGTGCCAGCAGTGATTTTCCGGGACAGGGGACCGGCTACACCTTC; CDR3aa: CASSDFPGQGTGYTF
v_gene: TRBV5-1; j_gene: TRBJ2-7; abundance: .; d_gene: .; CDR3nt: TGCGCCAGCAGCCCCTACAGGACCTCCTCCGAGCAGTACTTC; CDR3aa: CASSPYRTSSEQYF
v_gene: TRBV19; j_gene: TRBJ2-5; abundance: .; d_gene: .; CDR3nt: TGTGCCAGTAGTATGAACTCAGGGCCGATTAAGGCCCAGTACTTC; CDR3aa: CASSMNSGPIKAQYF
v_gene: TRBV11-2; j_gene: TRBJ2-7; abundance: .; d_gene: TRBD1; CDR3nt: TGTGCCAGCAGCTCTGACAGGGACCCGTTCTACGAGCAGTACTTC; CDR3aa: CASSSDRDPFYEQYF
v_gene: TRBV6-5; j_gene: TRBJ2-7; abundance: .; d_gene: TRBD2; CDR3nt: TGTGCCAGCAGTTACTCCCCGGGACTAGCGGCCGACGAGCAGTACTTC; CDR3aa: CASSYSPGLAADEQYF